This T cell receptor (beta chain) was captured by sequencing in a study of blood T cell repertoires in COVID-19. The CDR3 is 15 residues long. Trimming shortened V by 6 bases and J by 0 bases, and 14 bases separated the two germline ends. In germline, CDR1 is MNHEY, CDR2 SMNVEV (reference sequence). Libraries were prepared by immunoSEQ multiplex PCR; TCRdb keeps only in-frame clonotypes and omits some of them. The sample comprises 250,000 to 300,000 clones, approximately 90% of which are singletons, and more than 0.95% rests with the top ten. The chain combines TRBV27 with TRBJ1-2; D may be TRBD1 (5 bases). Sequencing used peripheral blood. The sequence derives from a woman between 35 and 50 years old who had recovered from COVID-19. CDR3 amino acids: CASRRGTVSNYGYTF. CDR3 sequence (DNA): TGTGCCAGCAGACGCGGGACCGTATCTAACTATGGCTACACCTTC.